This T cell receptor (beta chain) was sequenced during a study of B cell selection in AIRE deficiency. The CDR3 consists of 16 residues. V was clipped by 3 bases and J by 4 bases, with 18 bases between them. Germline V lookup: CDR1 LGHNT, CDR2 FRNRAP. Sorting defined conventional CD4 T cells as CD4+CD127+. TCRdb keeps only in-frame clones here, not all; method: immunoSEQ multiplex PCR. The sample has over 20,000 clones; roughly 97% are singletons. What was sequenced was conventional CD4+ T cells sorted from PBMCs. The chain couples TRBV12-5 to TRBJ1-1; D unresolved. This TCR was sampled from a human donor with AIRE deficiency. The CDR3 bases are TGTGCTAGTGGTTTTAGAGGGTTCGGGAGTAGCACTGAAGCTTTCTTT. Residues: CASGFRGFGSSTEAFF.